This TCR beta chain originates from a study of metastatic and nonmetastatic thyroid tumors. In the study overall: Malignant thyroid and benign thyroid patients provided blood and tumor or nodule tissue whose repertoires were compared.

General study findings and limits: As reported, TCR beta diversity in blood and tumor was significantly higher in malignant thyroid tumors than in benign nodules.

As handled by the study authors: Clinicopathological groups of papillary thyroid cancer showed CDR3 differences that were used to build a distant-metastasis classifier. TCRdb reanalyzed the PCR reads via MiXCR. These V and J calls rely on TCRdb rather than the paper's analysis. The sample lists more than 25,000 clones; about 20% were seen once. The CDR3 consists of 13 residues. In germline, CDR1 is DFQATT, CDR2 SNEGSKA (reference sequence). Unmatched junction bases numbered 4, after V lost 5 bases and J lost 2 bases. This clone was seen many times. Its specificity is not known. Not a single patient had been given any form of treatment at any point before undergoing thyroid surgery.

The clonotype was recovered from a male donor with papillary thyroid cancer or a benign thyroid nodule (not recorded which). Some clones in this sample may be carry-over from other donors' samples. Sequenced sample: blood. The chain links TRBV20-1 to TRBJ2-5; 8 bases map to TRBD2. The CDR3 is CSAPRGAQETQYF. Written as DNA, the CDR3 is TGCAGTGCTCCGCGGGGGGCTCAAGAGACCCAGTACTTC.